What follows describes a single T cell receptor beta chain. Antigen unknown. Evenly divided among several immunoSEQ plates was the genomic DNA of each subset. Sequencing was performed with immunoSEQ multiplex PCR; in TCRdb, only in-frame clones are kept and a portion is missing. Of about 1,800,000 clones in the sample, over 85% were seen once. This entry is derived from a study of shared clonotypes between healthy human individuals. General observations from the study: Naive CD4 clonotypes overlapped across several donors at around 4.8%. Rarefaction curves obtained for sorted subsets showed sequencing incomplete despite large depth. Since donors were few, the genetic and exposure-history diversity represented was limited.

This CDR3 region has 19 residues. Germline CDR1 SGDLS, CDR2 YYNGEE. Trimming cost V 0 bases and J 0 bases, with 21 bases left between them. Terminally differentiated effector memory CD45RA+ cells were excluded by CCR7 positive selection of CD45RO-negative cells. This TCR was sampled from a man aged 18 to 35 in good health. The material sequenced was naive CD8+ T cells sorted from blood. The V call is TRBV9, the J call TRBJ1-1, with D possibly being TRBD1 (6 bases). Written as DNA, the CDR3 is TGTGCCAGCAGCGTAGCACCCACAGGGACCCCAGCCATGAACACTGAAGCTTTCTTT. Translated, it gives CASSVAPTGTPAMNTEAFF.